The 21 T cell receptor beta chains listed next were all sequenced from one sample in a study of blood T cell repertoires in COVID-19. The protocol was immunoSEQ multiplex PCR, while the TCRdb copy is restricted to in-frame clones and leaves out a portion. The sample holds about 130,000 clones; about four fifths are singletons and the top ten take more than 15%. Sequenced input: peripheral blood. Receptor source: a man older than 75 with acute or convalescent COVID-19.

V usage is TRBV5-1 and J usage is TRBJ2-2; D perhaps matches TRBD2 (5 bases). V was shortened by 3 bases and J by 12 bases, with 21 bases between the two germline ends. Germline values: CDR1 SGHRS, CDR2 YFSETQ. There are 15 residues in the CDR3. The CDR3 loop is CASSSGSPGSSKLFF. The CDR3 DNA follows: TGCGCCAGCAGCTCCGGCAGTCCGGGATCCTCAAAGCTGTTTTTT.

The V and J genes are TRBV30 and TRBJ2-2; maybe TRBD1 (7 bases). The CDR3 runs to 14 residues. Germline V lookup: CDR1 GTSNPN, CDR2 SVGIG (reference sequence). The V end lost 4 bases, the J end lost 4 bases, and 13 bases lay between the germline ends. CDR3 bases: TGTGCCTGGATTCGTCAGGGGGGCACCGGGGAGCTGTTTTTT. As protein: CAWIRQGGTGELFF.

In its sample, this clone was seen once. The rearrangement joins TRBV7-9 to TRBJ2-1; TRBD2 matches at 7 bases. The CDR3 consists of 17 residues. Looked up from germline, CDR1 is SEHNR and CDR2 is FQNEAQ (reference sequence). V was clipped by 2 bases and J by 5 bases; unmatched bases: 12. This CDR3 is CASSLLPSTGTNNEQFF. CDR3 nucleotide sequence: TGTGCCAGCAGCTTACTTCCCTCAACCGGGACTAACAATGAGCAGTTCTTC.

The chain uses TRBV4-3 and TRBJ1-3, with D tentatively TRBD1 (6 bases). The length of the CDR3 is 15 residues. The germline V gene encodes CDR1 LGHNA and CDR2 YSLEER. V dropped 1 base and J dropped 2 bases, with 9 bases sitting between them. CDR3 DNA: TGCGCCAGCAGCCAAGGGGGGGGGCCTGGAAACACCATATATTTT. Amino acid sequence: CASSQGGGPGNTIYF.

This rearrangement joins TRBV6-5 to TRBJ2-7; 7 bases agree with TRBD1. V lost 5 bases and J lost 0; bases outside the gene matches: 4. The CDR3 runs 14 residues. Germline CDR1 and CDR2: MNHEY and SVGAGI. The CDR3 loop reads CASSRGPSSYEQYF. The CDR3 DNA follows: TGTGCCAGCAGTAGGGGGCCGAGCTCCTACGAGCAGTACTTC.

The rearrangement links TRBV5-1 to TRBJ1-2, with 8 bases lining up with TRBD1. With V trimmed by 4 bases and J by 3 bases, 2 bases remained unmatched. Germline V gene lookup returns CDR1 SGHRS and CDR2 YFSETQ. The CDR3 sequence is 13 residues long. DNA for the CDR3: TGCGCCAGCAGCAGGGGACAGGACTATGGCTACACCTTC. This gives the protein CASSRGQDYGYTF.

This sequence joins TRBV7-3 and TRBJ2-2; D unclear. This CDR3 contains 13 residues. CDR1 is SGHTA, CDR2 FQGTGA, per germline. V lost 5 bases to trimming and J lost 3 bases, with 7 bases between them. This chain's CDR3 is CASSPQYTGELFF. The DNA of the CDR3 is TGTGCCAGCAGCCCACAATACACCGGGGAGCTGTTTTTT.

The table lists this clone with a few counts. The chain has TRBV3-1 (or the pseudogene TRBV3-2) and TRBJ2-2; D perhaps matches TRBD2 (6 bases). This CDR3 has 17 residues. V was shortened by 4 bases and J by 3 bases, with 18 bases between the two germline ends. Germline CDR1 is LGHDT and CDR2 is YNNKEL (reference sequence). Written as DNA, the CDR3 is TGTGCCAGCAGCCGACGGACCGGGACTTACGACACCGGGGAGCTGTTTTTT. It specifies CASSRRTGTYDTGELFF.

This rearrangement joins TRBV5-1 to TRBJ2-7, with TRBD2 matching over 15 bases. V shed 3 bases, J shed 2 bases, and the junction held 6 bases outside the gene matches. The CDR3 runs to 17 residues. Per germline, CDR1 SGHRS and CDR2 YFSETQ. The CDR3 DNA reads TGCGCCAGCAGCTCTGGGACTAGCGGGAGGATGACCTACGAGCAGTACTTC. Amino acids: CASSSGTSGRMTYEQYF.

This clone was counted only a few times. The genes are TRBV30 and TRBJ1-2; D is unresolved. The CDR3 contains 14 residues. Trimming took off 1 base at V and 7 bases at J, with 16 bases between the two ends. The V gene's germline CDR1 is GTSNPN and CDR2 SVGIG (reference sequence). For the CDR3, the DNA is TGTGCCTGGAGTGCCTTGAGGAGGGAAAGTGGCTACACCTTC. Translating it yields CAWSALRRESGYTF.

Many counts were recorded for this clone. This sequence joins TRBV27 and TRBJ1-5; D remains ambiguous. Germline V gene sequence: CDR1 MNHEY, CDR2 SMNVEV (reference sequence). The CDR3 is made up of 13 amino acids. The V gene lost 7 bases and the J gene lost 4 bases, with 11 bases spanning the gap. The CDR3 nucleotides read TGTGCCAGCACCCGGGGAGCGAATCAGCCCCAGCATTTT. The encoded protein is CASTRGANQPQHF.

The chain links TRBV6-6 to TRBJ2-2; 9 positions match TRBD1. Germline loops: CDR1 MNHNY, CDR2 SVGAGI (reference sequence). V lost 6 bases, J lost 4 bases, and 6 bases stayed unmatched. The CDR3 runs to 15 residues. The CDR3 DNA reads TGTGCCAGCAGCCAGGACAGGGGCAGCACCGGGGAGCTGTTTTTT. Protein sequence: CASSQDRGSTGELFF.

The V and J genes are TRBV18 and TRBJ1-1; D is perhaps TRBD1 (5 bases). Trimming stripped 6 bases from V and 5 bases from J, with 16 bases between. The CDR3 is 14 residues long. Germline CDR1 is KGHSH and CDR2 is LQKENI. The CDR3 sequence: CASSNTRVLTEAFF. The CDR3 DNA is TGTGCCAGCTCCAACACCAGGGTTTTGACTGAAGCTTTCTTT.

The chain employs TRBV9 and TRBJ2-3; no firm D call. The germline V and J ends were trimmed by 3 bases and 3 bases, with 8 bases remaining between them. There are 13 residues in the CDR3. Germline V gene sequence: CDR1 SGDLS, CDR2 YYNGEE. CDR3 sequence: CASSAYTTDTQYF. In nucleotides, the CDR3 is TGTGCCAGCAGCGCGTATACAACAGATACGCAGTATTTT.

The rearrangement joins TRBV5-1 to TRBJ2-5, with 11 bases identical to TRBD2. The ends lost 0 bases at V and 5 bases at J; junction bases unmatched: 9. The CDR3 runs 17 residues. Germline loops: CDR1 SGHRS, CDR2 YFSETQ. CDR3: CASSLGTSGFSGETQYF. CDR3 coding DNA: TGCGCCAGCAGCTTGGGGACTAGCGGGTTCTCCGGGGAGACCCAGTACTTC.

There are a few counts of this clone. This chain links TRBV7-8 with TRBJ1-4; the D gene is possibly TRBD1 (5 bases). The CDR3 has 19 amino acids. Germline assignment: CDR1 SGHVS and CDR2 FQNEAQ. Trimming stripped 1 base from V and 0 bases from J, with 18 bases between. For the CDR3, the DNA is TGTGCCAGCAGCTTAGGTAGTCAGGGAAAAACCGCAACTAATGAAAAACTGTTTTTT. This encodes CASSLGSQGKTATNEKLFF.

A few counts support this clone. The chain employs TRBV5-8 and TRBJ2-2; no firm D call. In germline, CDR1 is SGHTS, CDR2 YDEGEE. This CDR3 spans 17 amino acids. Trimming took 6 bases from V and 1 from J, leaving 19 bases between them. The CDR3: CASTPGVSNVNTGELFF. CDR3 sequence (DNA): TGTGCCAGCACCCCCGGAGTCAGCAACGTGAACACCGGGGAGCTGTTTTTT.

The chain has TRBV28 and TRBJ1-5; 8 nucleotides agree with TRBD1. The V segment lost 1 base and the J segment 6 bases; nucleotides outside the gene matches: 8. Germline V gene sequence: CDR1 MDHEN, CDR2 SYDVKM. This CDR3 contains 16 residues. The CDR3 sequence is CASSLSTGARFQPQHF. CDR3 DNA: TGTGCCAGCAGTTTATCGACAGGGGCCCGGTTTCAGCCCCAGCATTTT.

The chain combines TRBV10-3 with TRBJ1-6, with 7 bases fitting TRBD1. The V gene's germline CDR1 is ENHRY and CDR2 SYGVKD. Unmatched junction bases numbered 8, after V lost 5 bases and J lost 7 bases. This CDR3 has 15 residues. In DNA, the CDR3 is TGTGCCATCAGTCAGAGACAGGGCCCCAATTCACCCCTCCACTTT. The encoded protein is CAISQRQGPNSPLHF.

This rearrangement joins TRBV25-1 to TRBJ2-7; a possible D gene is TRBD1 (6 bases). CDR3 length: 15 amino acids. CDR1 and CDR2 from the germline V gene are MGHDK and SYGVNS. The ends were cut back, 1 base at V and 0 bases at J, with 10 bases in the middle. CDR3 bases: TGTGCCAGCAGTGAATTGGGGACAAACTCCTACGAGCAGTACTTC. It codes for CASSELGTNSYEQYF.

The chain recombines TRBV5-6 with TRBJ2-7; weak D call: TRBD2 (6 bases). The CDR3 extends over 14 amino acids. Germline V lookup: CDR1 SGHDT, CDR2 YYEEEE. The ends were cut back, 4 bases at V and 6 bases at J, with 17 bases in the middle. For the CDR3, the DNA is TGTGCCAGCAGCGCGGTGGCCATGGGAGGCGAGCAGTACTTC. It specifies CASSAVAMGGEQYF.